A selection of T cell receptor beta chains follows, all from one sample in a study of cytomegalovirus exposure and HLA in healthy donors. Using immunoSEQ multiplex PCR, the repertoire was profiled, and TCRdb retains in-frame clones only, with some absent. The sample includes just under 90,000 clones. Specimen: PBMCs. The receptors come from a girl aged 10-17 years in good health and CMV-seropositive. The CDR3 runs from the conserved cysteine through the conserved F or W. A D gene is named only where the DNA matches it firmly.

v_gene: TRBV6-1; j_gene: TRBJ2-7; len: 13; d_gene: .; CDR3nt: TGTGCCAGCAGGGACAGATCCTCCTACGAGCAGTACTTC; CDR3aa: CASRDRSSYEQYF
v_gene: TRBV30; j_gene: TRBJ2-2; len: 15; d_gene: .; CDR3nt: TGTGCCTGGAGTTACCTAGGATCGAACACCGGGGAGCTGTTTTTT; CDR3aa: CAWSYLGSNTGELFF
v_gene: TRBV6-5; j_gene: TRBJ2-3; len: 16; d_gene: TRBD2; CDR3nt: TGTGCCAGCAGTTTCATAGCGGGGTGGGGCACAGATACGCAGTATTTT; CDR3aa: CASSFIAGWGTDTQYF
v_gene: TRBV2; j_gene: TRBJ2-1; len: 15; d_gene: TRBD2; CDR3nt: TGTGCCAGCAGCAAGTCTAGCGGGGCTCTTGGGGAGCAGTTCTTC; CDR3aa: CASSKSSGALGEQFF
v_gene: TRBV5-1; j_gene: TRBJ2-1; len: 16; d_gene: TRBD2; CDR3nt: TGCGCCAGCAGCTTGGACGGGGGGGCCTCCTACAATGAGCAGTTCTTC; CDR3aa: CASSLDGGASYNEQFF
v_gene: TRBV5-4; j_gene: TRBJ2-7; len: 14; d_gene: TRBD1; CDR3nt: TGTGCCAGCAGCTTGAGAGGGGGCGAGTACGAGCAGTACTTC; CDR3aa: CASSLRGGEYEQYF
v_gene: TRBV15; j_gene: TRBJ2-3; len: 14; d_gene: .; CDR3nt: TGTGCCACCACCCCGGGGACAACCACAGATACGCAGTATTTT; CDR3aa: CATTPGTTTDTQYF
v_gene: TRBV28; j_gene: TRBJ1-1; len: 11; d_gene: TRBD1; CDR3nt: TGTGCCAGCATGACAGGGTGGCGAGCTTTCTTT; CDR3aa: CASMTGWRAFF
v_gene: TRBV7-9; j_gene: TRBJ1-2; len: 15; d_gene: TRBD1; CDR3nt: TGTGCCAGCAGCCGCACCCTGGGGACAGGTCCTGGCTACACCTTC; CDR3aa: CASSRTLGTGPGYTF
v_gene: TRBV30; j_gene: TRBJ1-5; len: 13; d_gene: TRBD1; CDR3nt: TGTGCCTGGGCGGACAGGGACAATCAGCCCCAGCATTTT; CDR3aa: CAWADRDNQPQHF
v_gene: TRBV5-1; j_gene: TRBJ2-1; len: 15; d_gene: TRBD2; CDR3nt: TGCGCCAGCAGCTCGCCAGGGGAGCGGGGGAATGAGCAGTTCTTC; CDR3aa: CASSSPGERGNEQFF
v_gene: TRBV27; j_gene: TRBJ2-7; len: 16; d_gene: TRBD2; CDR3nt: TGTGCCAGCAGTGCCGCCTCTAGCGGGGGACCCTACGAGCAGTACTTC; CDR3aa: CASSAASSGGPYEQYF
v_gene: TRBV11-2; j_gene: TRBJ1-1; len: 14; d_gene: TRBD1; CDR3nt: TGTGCCAGCAGCCCGGACAGGGTAAGCACTGAAGCTTTCTTT; CDR3aa: CASSPDRVSTEAFF
v_gene: TRBV7-3; j_gene: TRBJ2-1; len: 15; d_gene: TRBD2; CDR3nt: TGTGCCAGCAGCCAGGGGACTAGCGGAAACAATGAGCAGTTCTTC; CDR3aa: CASSQGTSGNNEQFF
v_gene: TRBV4-3; j_gene: TRBJ2-7; len: 15; d_gene: TRBD2; CDR3nt: TGCGCCAGCAGCCAGACTAGCGGGAACATTCACGAGCAGTACTTC; CDR3aa: CASSQTSGNIHEQYF
v_gene: TRBV7-3; j_gene: TRBJ2-5; len: 14; d_gene: .; CDR3nt: TGTGCCAGCAGCCAAACAGGGGGGGAAGAGACCCAGTACTTC; CDR3aa: CASSQTGGEETQYF
v_gene: TRBV6-7; j_gene: TRBJ1-4; len: 18; d_gene: TRBD1; CDR3nt: TGTGCCAGCAGACGAATGACCGGGACAGGGAAGGGGAATGAAAAACTGTTTTTT; CDR3aa: CASRRMTGTGKGNEKLFF
v_gene: TRBV9; j_gene: TRBJ2-3; len: 16; d_gene: TRBD2; CDR3nt: TGTGCCAGCAGCGTAGGTAGTAGCGGGGGGGGAGATACGCAGTATTTT; CDR3aa: CASSVGSSGGGDTQYF
v_gene: TRBV5-1; j_gene: TRBJ2-2; len: 14; d_gene: .; CDR3nt: TGCGCCAGCACCCGGGACACCAACACCGGGGAGCTGTTTTTT; CDR3aa: CASTRDTNTGELFF
v_gene: TRBV11-3; j_gene: TRBJ1-2; len: 14; d_gene: TRBD1; CDR3nt: TGTGCCAGCAGCCCGCCCGGGACAGACTATGGCTACACCTTC; CDR3aa: CASSPPGTDYGYTF
v_gene: TRBV7-2; j_gene: TRBJ1-2; len: 16; d_gene: TRBD1; CDR3nt: TGTGCCAGCAGCTCATGGCCGGGACAGGGCGGTGGTGGCTACACCTTC; CDR3aa: CASSSWPGQGGGGYTF
v_gene: TRBV10-3; j_gene: TRBJ2-7; len: 12; d_gene: .; CDR3nt: TGTGCCATCGGCAACAGTCCCTACGAGCAGTACTTC; CDR3aa: CAIGNSPYEQYF
v_gene: TRBV27; j_gene: TRBJ1-4; len: 16; d_gene: TRBD1; CDR3nt: TGTGCCAGCAGTGATACCGGGACAGGACGCCTCCGGAAACTGTTTTTT; CDR3aa: CASSDTGTGRLRKLFF